This T cell receptor (beta chain) was captured in a study of Ad26.COV2.S vaccination and SARS-CoV-2 variants. About the research overall: The Ad26.COV2.S arm of the COV1001 trial was where the donor was placed. The study, taken as a whole, reports: Similar non-spike TCR breadth was observed in recipients of vaccine and of placebo.

Treatment reported: roughly 19 received Ad26.COV2.S at low or high dose, single or two shots; five or six received placebo; per-sample allocation not given. Sampling occurred on day 63 after the first vaccine or placebo injection. Vaccination employed an Ad26 vector expressing the Wuhan-strain SARS-CoV-2 spike. Data came from immunoSEQ multiplex PCR; TCRdb stores just in-frame clones and leaves some out. Seen here are about 350,000 clones, 88% observed once, and the top ten hold 6.4%. Of note for this clone: Its target is unknown.

The length of the CDR3 is 14 residues. Germline lookup yields CDR1 SQVTM and CDR2 ANQGSEA. V was shortened by 7 bases and J by 2 bases, with 16 bases between the two germline ends. J is TRBJ2-3 and V is TRBV29-1; possible D gene TRBD2, 5 bases. The receptor comes from a person aged 18-60 years who received the Ad26.COV2.S COVID-19 vaccine or a placebo. The sample here was peripheral blood, taken in a trial of Ad26.COV2.S vaccine versus placebo. The CDR3 reads CSAEGIPNTDTQYF. The CDR3 DNA follows: TGCAGCGCCGAGGGCATTCCAAACACAGATACGCAGTATTTT.